This record looks at one T cell receptor beta chain sequence and its context. Its antigen is still unknown. Each CDR3 protein gets one entry after TCRdb re-called the reads with MiXCR. The sample yields under 50,000 distinct CDR3 sequences, roughly 20% seen once. Germline CDR1 reads DFQATT; CDR2 reads SNEGSKA (reference sequence). This CDR3 is 14 amino acids long. The V gene end was trimmed by 6 bases and the J gene end by 14 bases; junction bases not matched to a gene: 19. This record comes from a study of T cell repertoires in cytomegalovirus infection. The wider study: From public TCR beta signatures came an indication of both CMV infection and matching HLA type.

Study-wide results and caveats: Cumulative frequency of public TCR beta families picked out carriers of CMV plus the relevant HLA. Predominance within the ex vivo response was attributable to HLA-C-restricted CMV-specific TCR beta clonotypes.

This TCR was sampled from a human donor in good health (CMV status not recorded). Some clones in this sample may be carry-over from other donors' samples. The specimen was PBMCs, sequenced either directly or after in vitro stimulation (not recorded which). The V and J genes are TRBV20-1 and TRBJ2-3, with 8 bases lining up with TRBD2. The CDR3 region is CSAGGGTPYYIRYF. Written as DNA, the CDR3 is TGCAGTGCCGGGGGGGGGACTCCCTATTATATTCGGTATTTT.